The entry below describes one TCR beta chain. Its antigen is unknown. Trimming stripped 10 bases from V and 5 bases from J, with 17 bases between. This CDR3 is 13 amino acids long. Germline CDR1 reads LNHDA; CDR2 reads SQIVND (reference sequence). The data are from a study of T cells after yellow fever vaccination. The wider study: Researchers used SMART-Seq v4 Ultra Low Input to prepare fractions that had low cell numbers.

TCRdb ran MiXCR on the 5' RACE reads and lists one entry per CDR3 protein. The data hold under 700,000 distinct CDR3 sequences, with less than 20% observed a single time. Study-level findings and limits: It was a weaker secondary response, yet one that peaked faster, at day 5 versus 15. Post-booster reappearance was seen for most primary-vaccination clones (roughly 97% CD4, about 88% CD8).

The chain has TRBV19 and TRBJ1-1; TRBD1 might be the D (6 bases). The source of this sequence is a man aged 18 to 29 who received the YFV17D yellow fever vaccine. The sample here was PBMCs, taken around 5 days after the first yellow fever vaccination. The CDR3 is CATSGTGRTEAFF. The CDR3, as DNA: TGTGCCACAAGTGGAACAGGGCGAACTGAAGCTTTCTTT.